The subject of this entry is one T cell receptor (beta chain). Its target is not known. The record originates from a study of a mutant IDH1 vaccine in newly diagnosed glioma. Study background: Earlier therapy was either radiotherapy, temozolomide, or both, and most got both.

Using immunoSEQ multiplex PCR, the repertoire was profiled, and TCRdb retains in-frame clones only, with some absent. Of some 71,000 clones detected, around 87% appear once; the ten largest clones hold roughly 2%. Described time point: week 35, safety follow-up. Each dose of the vaccine consisted of 300 ug of mutant IDH1 20-mer peptide, with topical imiquimod. Trimming removed 1 base from V and 0 bases from J, with 3 bases in between. Germline lookup yields CDR1 SEHNR and CDR2 FQNEAQ (reference sequence). The CDR3 has 13 amino acids. The receptor was isolated from a young man with glioma. The chain couples TRBV7-9 to TRBJ1-1; D gene ambiguous. This sample comprised PBMCs, obtained from a glioma patient whose treatment included an IDH1 peptide vaccine. CDR3 nucleotide sequence: TGTGCCAGCAGCTTAGAGATGAACACTGAAGCTTTCTTT. It yields the protein CASSLEMNTEAFF.